This TCR beta chain comes out of a study of T cell responses to AZD1222 COVID-19 vaccine. General study results and limits: White British people made up most donors, females outnumbered males, and clonal diversity was possibly underestimated. Only a handful of AZD1222 recipients, about six in all, had baseline seropositivity. With dominance at 160-218 and 743-854, vaccine-associated CD4 TCRs spanned spike. Reports say nearly half of spike-specific TCRs go after unmutated variant regions.

Of note for this clone: Its antigen is undetermined.

Here immunoSEQ multiplex PCR was the method, and the copy in TCRdb shows in-frame clones only, minus some. The sample holds approximately 68,000 clones, approximately 88% seen once. Trimming removed 7 bases from V and 2 bases from J, with 14 bases in between. The CDR3 has 14 residues. Germline values: CDR1 MNHEY, CDR2 SVGAGI. This specimen was peripheral blood, taken on day 0 of AZD1222 vaccination. The chain has TRBV6-5 and TRBJ1-1; D gene unclear. This receptor was obtained from an adult in good health. This CDR3 is CASMEAGTNTEAFF. For the CDR3, the DNA is TGTGCCAGCATGGAGGCGGGAACAAACACTGAAGCTTTCTTT.